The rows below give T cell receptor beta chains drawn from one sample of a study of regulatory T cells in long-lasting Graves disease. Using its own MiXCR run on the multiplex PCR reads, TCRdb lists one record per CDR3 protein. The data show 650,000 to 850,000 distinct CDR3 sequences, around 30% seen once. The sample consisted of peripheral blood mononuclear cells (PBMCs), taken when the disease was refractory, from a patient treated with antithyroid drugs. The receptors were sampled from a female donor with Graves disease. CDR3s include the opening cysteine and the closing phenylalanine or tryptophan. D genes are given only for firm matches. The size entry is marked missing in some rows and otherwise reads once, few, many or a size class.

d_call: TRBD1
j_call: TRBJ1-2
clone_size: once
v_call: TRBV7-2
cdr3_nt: TGTGCCAGCAGCTTCACCAGGGGGGGATATGGCTACACCTTC
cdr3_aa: CASSFTRGGYGYTF

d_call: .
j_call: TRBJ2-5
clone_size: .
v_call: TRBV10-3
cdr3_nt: TGTGCCACGGGCCACCGTTCTTTCCAAGAGACCCAGTACTTC
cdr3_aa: CATGHRSFQETQYF

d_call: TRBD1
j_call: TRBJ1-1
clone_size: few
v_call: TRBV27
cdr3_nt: TGTGCCAGCAGTCCCCTTTTGTCGGGACAGGGTGAAGCTTTCTTT
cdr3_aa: CASSPLLSGQGEAFF

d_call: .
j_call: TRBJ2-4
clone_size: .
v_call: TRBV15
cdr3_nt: TGTGCCACCAGCAGAGAGGGTACCCTAGCCAAAAACATTCAGTACTTC
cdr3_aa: CATSREGTLAKNIQYF

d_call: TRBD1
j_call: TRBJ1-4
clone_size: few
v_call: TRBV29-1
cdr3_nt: TGCAGCGTTGAAGAAGGGGGCCATGAAAAACTGTTTTTT
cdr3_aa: CSVEEGGHEKLFF

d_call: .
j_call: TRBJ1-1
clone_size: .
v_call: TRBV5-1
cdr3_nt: TGCGCCAGCAGCCTATCCGGGACGGATAGGTCTGAAGCTTTCTTT
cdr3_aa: CASSLSGTDRSEAFF

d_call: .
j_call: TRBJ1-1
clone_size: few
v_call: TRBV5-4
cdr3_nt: TGTGCCAGCAGCAGCCAGATAATGAACACTGAAGCTTTCTTT
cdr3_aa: CASSSQIMNTEAFF

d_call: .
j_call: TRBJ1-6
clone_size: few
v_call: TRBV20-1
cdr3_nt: TGCAGTGCTACCGATACAGGGACCGTTAATTCACCCCTCCACTTT
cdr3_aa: CSATDTGTVNSPLHF

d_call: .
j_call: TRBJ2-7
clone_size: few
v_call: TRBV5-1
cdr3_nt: TGCGCCAGCAACGCCGGGACACTCTCCTACGAGCAGTACTTC
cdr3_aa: CASNAGTLSYEQYF

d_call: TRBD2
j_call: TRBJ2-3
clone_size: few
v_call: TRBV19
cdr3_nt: TGTGCCAGTAGGAGCGGGAGAACAGATACGCAGTATTTT
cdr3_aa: CASRSGRTDTQYF

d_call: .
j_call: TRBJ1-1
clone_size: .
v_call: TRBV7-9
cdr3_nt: TGTGCCAGCACCGGGGCGGCAGGCCCGAACACTGAAGCTTTCTTT
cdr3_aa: CASTGAAGPNTEAFF

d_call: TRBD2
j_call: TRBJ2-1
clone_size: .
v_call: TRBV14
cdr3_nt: TGTGCCAGCAGCGGGACTAGCGGGAGTTACGAGCAGTTCTTC
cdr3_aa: CASSGTSGSYEQFF

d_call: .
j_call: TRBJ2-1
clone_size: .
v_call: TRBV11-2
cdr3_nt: TGTGCCAGCAGCTCCTTAAGGGCACAGGAGCAGTTCTTC
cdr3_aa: CASSSLRAQEQFF

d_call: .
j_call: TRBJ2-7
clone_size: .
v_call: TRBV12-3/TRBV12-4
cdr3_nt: TGTGCCAGCAGCCAGAGTCCGTGGACAGAGAAAACCTACGAGCAGCACTTC
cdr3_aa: CASSQSPWTEKTYEQHF

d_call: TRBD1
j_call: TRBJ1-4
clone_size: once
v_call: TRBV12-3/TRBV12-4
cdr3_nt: TGTGCCAGCAGTTTGTCCGGGACAGGAAATGAAGAACTGTTTTTT
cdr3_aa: CASSLSGTGNEELFF

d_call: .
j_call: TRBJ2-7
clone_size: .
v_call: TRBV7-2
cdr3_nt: TGTGCTAGCAAGCTCGATTCGGGAGACCACGAGCAGTACTTC
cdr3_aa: CASKLDSGDHEQYF

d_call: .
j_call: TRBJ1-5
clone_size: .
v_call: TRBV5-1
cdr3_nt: TGCGCCAGCAGCTTGGGGGTACAGGGAGGCAATCAGCCCCAGCATTTT
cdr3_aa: CASSLGVQGGNQPQHF

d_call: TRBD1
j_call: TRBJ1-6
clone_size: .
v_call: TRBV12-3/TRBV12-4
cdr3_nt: TGTGCCAGCAGTTTAGCGACAGGGGGACATTCACCCCTCCACTTT
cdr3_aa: CASSLATGGHSPLHF

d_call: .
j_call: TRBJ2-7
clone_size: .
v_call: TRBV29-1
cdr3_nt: TGCAGCGTTGTTTGGGCAGGGCTATCCTACGAGCAGTACTTC
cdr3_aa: CSVVWAGLSYEQYF

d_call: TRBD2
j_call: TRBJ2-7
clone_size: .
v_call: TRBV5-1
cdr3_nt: TGCGCCAGCAGATTCCAGCGGGGGAGCTCCTACGAGCAGTACTTC
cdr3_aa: CASRFQRGSSYEQYF

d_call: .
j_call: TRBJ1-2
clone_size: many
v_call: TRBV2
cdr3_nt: TGTGCCAGCAGTGACTCACCGGCGCCCAGGGGCTACACCTTC
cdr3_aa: CASSDSPAPRGYTF

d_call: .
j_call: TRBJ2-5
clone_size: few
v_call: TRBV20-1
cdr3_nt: TGCAGTGCTAGTTCGGCGGCACAAGAGACCCAGTACTTC
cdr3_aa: CSASSAAQETQYF

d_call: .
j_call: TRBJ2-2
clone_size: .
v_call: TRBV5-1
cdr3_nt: TGCGCCAGCAGCTTGGACAGGTCTCCCGGGGAGCTGTTTTTT
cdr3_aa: CASSLDRSPGELFF

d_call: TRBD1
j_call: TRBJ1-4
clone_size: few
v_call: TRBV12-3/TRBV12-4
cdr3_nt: TGTGCCAGCAGTTCACAGGGGAGTGGTGAAAAACTGTTTTTT
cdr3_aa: CASSSQGSGEKLFF

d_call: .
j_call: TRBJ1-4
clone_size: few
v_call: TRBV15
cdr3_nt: TGTGCCACCAGCAGAGATCTCGCGGGGAAGGACCTAAGGAGTGAAAAACTGTTTTTT
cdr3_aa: CATSRDLAGKDLRSEKLFF

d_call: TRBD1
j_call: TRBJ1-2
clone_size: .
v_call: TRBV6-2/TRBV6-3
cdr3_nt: TGTGCCAGCAGTTCCGGGACAGGGGAGACTGGCTACACCTTC
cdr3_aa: CASSSGTGETGYTF

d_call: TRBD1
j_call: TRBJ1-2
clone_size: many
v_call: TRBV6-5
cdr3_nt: TGTGCCAGCAGTTACCGGGACAGGCCAAACTATGGCTACACCTTC
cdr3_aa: CASSYRDRPNYGYTF

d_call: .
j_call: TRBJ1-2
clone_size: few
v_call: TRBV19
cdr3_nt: TGTGCCAGTAGTATAGACCCTAACTATGGCTACACCTTC
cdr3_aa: CASSIDPNYGYTF

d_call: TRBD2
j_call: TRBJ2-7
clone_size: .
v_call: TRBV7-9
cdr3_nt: TGTGCCAGCAGCTTGGATGGGACTACCACCTACGAGCAGTACTTC
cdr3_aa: CASSLDGTTTYEQYF

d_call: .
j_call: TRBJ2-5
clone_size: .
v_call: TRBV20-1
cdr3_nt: TGCAGTGCTAGTTGGGGGCCTGAGACCCAGTACTTC
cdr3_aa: CSASWGPETQYF

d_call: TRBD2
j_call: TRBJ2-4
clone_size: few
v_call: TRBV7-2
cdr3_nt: TGTGCCAGCAGCCCAGCGGGGTGGGTACTAGCCAAAAACATTCAGTACTTC
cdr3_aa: CASSPAGWVLAKNIQYF

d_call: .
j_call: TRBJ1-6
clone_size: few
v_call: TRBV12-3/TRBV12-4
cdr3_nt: TGTGCCAGCAGGGTGACGGGATACGATAATTCACCCCTCCACTTT
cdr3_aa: CASRVTGYDNSPLHF

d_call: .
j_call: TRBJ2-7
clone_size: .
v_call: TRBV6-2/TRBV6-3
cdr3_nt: TGTGCCAGCAGTAGGGTTATACAGACCTACGAGCAGTACTTC
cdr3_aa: CASSRVIQTYEQYF

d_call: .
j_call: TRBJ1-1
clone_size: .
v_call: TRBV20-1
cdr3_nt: TGCAGTGCTAGAGGAGCAGGTAGCACTGAAGCTTTCTTT
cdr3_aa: CSARGAGSTEAFF

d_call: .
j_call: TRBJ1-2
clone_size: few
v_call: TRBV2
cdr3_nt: TGTGCCAGCAGTGACGGGCGGTTGATCTATGGCTACACCTTC
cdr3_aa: CASSDGRLIYGYTF

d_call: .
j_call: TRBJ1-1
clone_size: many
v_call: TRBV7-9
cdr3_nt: TGTGCCAGCAGCCGCGGGGGGCGCGCTTTCTTT
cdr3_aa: CASSRGGRAFF

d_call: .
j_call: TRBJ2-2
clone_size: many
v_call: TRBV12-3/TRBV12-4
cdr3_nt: TGTGCCAGCACCCTCCCCAGGACGGGGACCGGGGAGCTGTTTTTT
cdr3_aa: CASTLPRTGTGELFF

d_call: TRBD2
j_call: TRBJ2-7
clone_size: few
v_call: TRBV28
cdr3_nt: TGTGCCAGCAGTTTCCGGACTAGCGAGTCCTACGAGCAGTACTTC
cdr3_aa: CASSFRTSESYEQYF

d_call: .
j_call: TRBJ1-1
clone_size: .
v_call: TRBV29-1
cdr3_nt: TGCAGCGTTGAAATGGGATCAGGGCGGCACACTGAAGCTTTCTTT
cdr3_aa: CSVEMGSGRHTEAFF

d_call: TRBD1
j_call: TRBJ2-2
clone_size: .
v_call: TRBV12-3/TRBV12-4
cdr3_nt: TGTGCCAGCAGGAAACAGGGGGCGGGCACCGGGGAGCTGTTTTTT
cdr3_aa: CASRKQGAGTGELFF

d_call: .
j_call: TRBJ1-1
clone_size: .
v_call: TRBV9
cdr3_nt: TGTGCCAGCAGCGATCCCGTGGGCCCCATCACTGAAGCTTTCTTT
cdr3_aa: CASSDPVGPITEAFF